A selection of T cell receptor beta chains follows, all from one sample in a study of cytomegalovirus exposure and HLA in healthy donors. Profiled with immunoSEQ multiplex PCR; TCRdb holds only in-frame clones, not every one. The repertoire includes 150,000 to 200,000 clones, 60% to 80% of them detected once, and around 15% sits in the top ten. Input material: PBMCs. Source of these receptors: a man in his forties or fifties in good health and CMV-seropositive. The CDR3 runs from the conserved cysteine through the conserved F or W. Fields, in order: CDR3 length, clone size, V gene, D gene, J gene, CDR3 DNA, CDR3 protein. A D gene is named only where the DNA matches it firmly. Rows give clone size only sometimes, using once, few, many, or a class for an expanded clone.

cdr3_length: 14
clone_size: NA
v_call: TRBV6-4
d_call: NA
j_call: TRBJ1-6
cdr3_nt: TGTGCCAGCAGTGAATACCAACAGGGCTCTCCCCTCCACTTT
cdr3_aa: CASSEYQQGSPLHF

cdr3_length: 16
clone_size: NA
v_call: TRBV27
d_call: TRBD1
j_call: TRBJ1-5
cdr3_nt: TGTGCCAGCAGCTTGACAGGGGTTAGGAGCAATCAGCCCCAGCATTTT
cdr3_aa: CASSLTGVRSNQPQHF

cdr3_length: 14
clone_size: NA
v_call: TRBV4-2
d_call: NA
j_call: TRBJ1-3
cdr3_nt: TGTGCCAGCAGCCAAGAAAGTCGGGGAAACACCATATATTTT
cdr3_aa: CASSQESRGNTIYF

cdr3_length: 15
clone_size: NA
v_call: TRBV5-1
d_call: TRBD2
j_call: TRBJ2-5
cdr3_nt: TGCGCCAGCAGCTCTAGCGGGGGGGCCCTGAAGACCCAGTACTTC
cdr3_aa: CASSSSGGALKTQYF

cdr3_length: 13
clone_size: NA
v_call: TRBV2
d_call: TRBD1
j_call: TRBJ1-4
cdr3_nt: TGTGCCAGCCGACAGGGGGGTGAAGAAAAACTGTTTTTT
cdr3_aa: CASRQGGEEKLFF

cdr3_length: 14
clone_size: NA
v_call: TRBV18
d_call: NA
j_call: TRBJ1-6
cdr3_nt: TGTGCCAGCTCGCAATCAGGGGAACGCTCACCCCTCCACTTT
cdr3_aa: CASSQSGERSPLHF

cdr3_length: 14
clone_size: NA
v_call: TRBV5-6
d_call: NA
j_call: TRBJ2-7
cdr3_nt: TGTGCCAGCAGCCCCACACTGAGCGGCCTCGAGCAGTACTTC
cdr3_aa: CASSPTLSGLEQYF

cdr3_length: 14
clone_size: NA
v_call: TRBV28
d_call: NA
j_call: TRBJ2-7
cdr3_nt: TGTGCCAGCAGTGGAGGGGCGTCCTCCTACGAGCAGTACTTC
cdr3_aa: CASSGGASSYEQYF

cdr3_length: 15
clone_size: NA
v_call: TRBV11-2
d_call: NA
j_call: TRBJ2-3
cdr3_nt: TGTGCCAGCAGCTTAGCTTTGTCCAGCACAGATACGCAGTATTTT
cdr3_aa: CASSLALSSTDTQYF

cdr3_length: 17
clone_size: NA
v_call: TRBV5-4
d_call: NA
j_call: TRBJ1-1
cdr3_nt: TGTGCCAGCAGCGCGGGGAGGGAGAGGGGATACAGCACTGAAGCTTTCTTT
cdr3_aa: CASSAGRERGYSTEAFF

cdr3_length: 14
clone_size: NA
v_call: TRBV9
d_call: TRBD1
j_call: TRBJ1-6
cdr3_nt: TGTGCCAGCGCCCGGACAGGGGAGAATTCACCCCTCCACTTT
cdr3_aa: CASARTGENSPLHF

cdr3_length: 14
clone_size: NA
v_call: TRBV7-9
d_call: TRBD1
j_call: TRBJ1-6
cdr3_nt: TGTGCCAGCACCGCGACAGGGCGGGAATCACCCCTCCACTTT
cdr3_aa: CASTATGRESPLHF

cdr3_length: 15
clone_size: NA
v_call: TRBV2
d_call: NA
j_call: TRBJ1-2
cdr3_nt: TGTGCCAGCAGGCCAGAAGGAGGAGGGAACTATGGCTACACCTTC
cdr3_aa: CASRPEGGGNYGYTF

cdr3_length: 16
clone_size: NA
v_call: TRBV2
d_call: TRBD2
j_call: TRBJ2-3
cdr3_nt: TGTGCCAGCAGTGAGTCTCCTAGCGGGGGGGCGAATACGCAGTATTTT
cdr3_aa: CASSESPSGGANTQYF

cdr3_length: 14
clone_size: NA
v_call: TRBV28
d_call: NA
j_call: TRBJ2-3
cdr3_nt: TGTGCCAGCAGCTCTAAACCCACGACAAGGCCTTGGTATTTT
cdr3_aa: CASSSKPTTRPWYF

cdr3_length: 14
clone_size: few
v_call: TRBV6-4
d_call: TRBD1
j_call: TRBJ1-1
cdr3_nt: TGTGCCAGCAGTGATGGGGACAGGGCCACTGAAGCTTTCTTT
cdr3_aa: CASSDGDRATEAFF

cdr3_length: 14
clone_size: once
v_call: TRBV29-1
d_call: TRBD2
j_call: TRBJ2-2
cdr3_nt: TGCAGCGTTGAATGGCGGGGGAAGGCCGGGGAGCTGTTTTTT
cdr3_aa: CSVEWRGKAGELFF

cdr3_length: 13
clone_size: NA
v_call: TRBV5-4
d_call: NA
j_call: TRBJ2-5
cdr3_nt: TGTGCCAGCAGCTCCAGGGGTCAAGAGACCCAGTACTTC
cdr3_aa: CASSSRGQETQYF

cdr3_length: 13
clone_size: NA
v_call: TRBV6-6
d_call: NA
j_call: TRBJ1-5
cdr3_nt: TGTGCCAGCAGCCAAGAGAGCAATCAGCCCCAGCATTTT
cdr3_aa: CASSQESNQPQHF

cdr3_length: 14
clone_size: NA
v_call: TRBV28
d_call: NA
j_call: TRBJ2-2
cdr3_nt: TGTGCCAGCAGTCCAAAAGCCCGAACCGGGGAGCTGTTTTTT
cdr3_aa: CASSPKARTGELFF

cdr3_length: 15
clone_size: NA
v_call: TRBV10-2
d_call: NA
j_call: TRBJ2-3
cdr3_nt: TGCACCAGCAGTGAAGGGCAGGGAAGCACAGATACGCAGTATTTT
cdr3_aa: CTSSEGQGSTDTQYF

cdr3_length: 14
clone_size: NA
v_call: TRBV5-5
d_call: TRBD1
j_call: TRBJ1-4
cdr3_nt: TGTGCCAGCAGCTACACAGGGGGAAATGAAAAACTGTTTTTT
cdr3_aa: CASSYTGGNEKLFF

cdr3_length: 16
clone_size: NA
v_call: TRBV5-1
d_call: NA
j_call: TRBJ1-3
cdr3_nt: TGCGCCAGCAGCCCTGGCGCAGGGAACTCTGGAAACACCATATATTTT
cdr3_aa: CASSPGAGNSGNTIYF

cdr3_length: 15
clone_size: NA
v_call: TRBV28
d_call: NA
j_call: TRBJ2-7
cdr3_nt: TGTGCCACGCACAACTCCGGGACACCTGACTACGAGCAGTACTTC
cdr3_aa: CATHNSGTPDYEQYF

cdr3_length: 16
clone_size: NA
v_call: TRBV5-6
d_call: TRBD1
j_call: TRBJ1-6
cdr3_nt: TGTGCCAGCAGCTTGCAGGGACAGCTTCCTAATTCACCCCTCCACTTT
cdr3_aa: CASSLQGQLPNSPLHF

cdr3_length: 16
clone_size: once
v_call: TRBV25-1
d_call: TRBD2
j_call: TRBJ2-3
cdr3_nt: TGTGCCAGCAGCCCCCTCGGCCGGGGGGGCACAGATACGCAGTATTTT
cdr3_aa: CASSPLGRGGTDTQYF